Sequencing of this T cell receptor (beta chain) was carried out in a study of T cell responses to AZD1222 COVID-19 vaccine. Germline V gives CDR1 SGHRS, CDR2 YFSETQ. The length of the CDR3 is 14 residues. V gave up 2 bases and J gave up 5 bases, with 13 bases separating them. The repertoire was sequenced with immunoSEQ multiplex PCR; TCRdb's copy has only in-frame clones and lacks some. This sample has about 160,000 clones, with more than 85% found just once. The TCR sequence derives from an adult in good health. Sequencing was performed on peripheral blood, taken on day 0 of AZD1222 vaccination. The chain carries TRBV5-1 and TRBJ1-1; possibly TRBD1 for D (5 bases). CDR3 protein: CASSFSRGGTEAFF. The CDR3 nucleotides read TGCGCCAGCAGCTTCTCCCGCGGGGGGACTGAAGCTTTCTTT.